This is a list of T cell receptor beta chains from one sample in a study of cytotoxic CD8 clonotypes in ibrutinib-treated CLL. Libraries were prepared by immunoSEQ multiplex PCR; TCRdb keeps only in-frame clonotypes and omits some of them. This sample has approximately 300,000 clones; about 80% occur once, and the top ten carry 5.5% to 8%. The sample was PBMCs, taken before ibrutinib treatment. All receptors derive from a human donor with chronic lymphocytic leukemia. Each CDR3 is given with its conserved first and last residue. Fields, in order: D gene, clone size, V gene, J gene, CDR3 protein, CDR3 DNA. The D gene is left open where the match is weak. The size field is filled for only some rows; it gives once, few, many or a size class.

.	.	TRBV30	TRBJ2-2	CACPGGVGAGELFF	TGTGCCTGCCCAGGTGGGGTCGGGGCCGGGGAGCTGTTTTTT
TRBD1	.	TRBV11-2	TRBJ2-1	CASSLEGTDYNEQFF	TGTGCCAGCAGCTTAGAGGGGACAGACTACAATGAGCAGTTCTTC
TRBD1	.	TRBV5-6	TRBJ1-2	CASSLAGDSNRYGYTF	TGTGCCAGCAGCTTAGCTGGGGACAGCAACCGTTATGGCTACACCTTC
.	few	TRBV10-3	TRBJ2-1	CAIRDSAVDEQFF	TGTGCCATCAGGGACAGCGCGGTCGATGAGCAGTTCTTC
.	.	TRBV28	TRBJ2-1	CASRQGGPNEQFF	TGTGCCAGCAGGCAAGGAGGGCCTAATGAGCAGTTCTTC
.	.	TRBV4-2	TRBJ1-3	CASSQQGPGNTIYF	TGTGCCAGCAGCCAACAGGGGCCTGGAAACACCATATATTTT
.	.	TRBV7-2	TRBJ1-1	CASSLRFNTEAFF	TGTGCCAGCAGCTTAAGGTTTAACACTGAAGCTTTCTTT
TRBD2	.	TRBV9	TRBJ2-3	CASSVAGGPTDTQYF	TGTGCCAGCAGCGTAGCGGGAGGGCCTACAGATACGCAGTATTTT
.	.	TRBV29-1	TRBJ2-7	CSFIGGGPTYEQYF	TGCAGTTTTATTGGTGGGGGGCCGACCTACGAGCAGTACTTC
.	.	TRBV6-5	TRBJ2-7	CASSPGTVVHYEQYF	TGTGCCAGCAGCCCCGGGACGGTGGTACACTACGAGCAGTACTTC
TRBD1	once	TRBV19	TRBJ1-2	CASSIVGQGYGYTF	TGTGCCAGTAGTATCGTGGGACAGGGATATGGCTACACCTTC
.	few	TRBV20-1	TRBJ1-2	CSARDSHGYTF	TGCAGTGCTAGAGATTCCCATGGCTACACCTTC
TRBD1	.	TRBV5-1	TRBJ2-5	CASSRDRRETQYF	TGCGCCAGCAGCCGGGACAGGCGGGAGACCCAGTACTTC
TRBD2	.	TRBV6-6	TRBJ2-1	CASSYRRGAYNEQFF	TGTGCCAGCAGTTATCGACGGGGGGCCTACAATGAGCAGTTCTTC
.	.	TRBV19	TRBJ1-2	CASSIKGSYGYTF	TGTGCCAGTAGTATAAAGGGGAGCTATGGCTACACCTTC
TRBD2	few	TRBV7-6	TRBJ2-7	CASSLTSGLDYEQYF	TGTGCCAGCAGCCTAACTAGCGGACTAGACTACGAGCAGTACTTC
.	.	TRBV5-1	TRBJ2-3	CASSLGGSRTDTQYF	TGCGCCAGCAGCTTGGGGGGGAGTCGCACAGATACGCAGTATTTT
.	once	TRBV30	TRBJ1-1	CAWRGEGKAFF	TGTGCCTGGAGGGGAGAGGGGAAAGCTTTCTTT
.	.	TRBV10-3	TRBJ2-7	CAISEGGEAEQYF	TGTGCCATCAGTGAGGGGGGTGAAGCCGAGCAGTACTTC
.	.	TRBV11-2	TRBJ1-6	CASSQGASSYNSPLHF	TGTGCCAGCAGCCAAGGCGCGAGCTCCTATAATTCACCCCTCCACTTT
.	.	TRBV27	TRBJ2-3	CASSFPRQFRGADTQYF	TGTGCCAGCAGTTTTCCAAGGCAGTTCAGGGGGGCTGATACGCAGTATTTT
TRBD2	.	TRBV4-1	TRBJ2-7	CASSQDIPTSFEQYF	TGCGCCAGCAGCCAAGATATTCCGACTAGCTTCGAGCAGTACTTC
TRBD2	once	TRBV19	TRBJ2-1	CASSNLAGHGQYNEQFF	TGTGCCAGTAGTAATTTAGCGGGACACGGACAGTACAATGAGCAGTTCTTC
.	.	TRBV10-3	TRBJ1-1	CAISGRDTEAFF	TGTGCCATCAGCGGACGAGACACTGAAGCTTTCTTT
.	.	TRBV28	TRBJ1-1	CASSFTVNTEAFF	TGTGCCAGCAGCTTCACGGTGAACACTGAAGCTTTCTTT
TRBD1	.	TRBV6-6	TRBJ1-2	CASGEGTEYGYTF	TGTGCCAGTGGAGAAGGGACAGAATATGGCTACACCTTC
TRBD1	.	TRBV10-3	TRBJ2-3	CAISMTGSHTDTQYF	TGTGCCATCAGCATGACAGGGTCTCACACAGATACGCAGTATTTT
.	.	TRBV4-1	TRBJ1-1	CASSQGDSNTEAFF	TGCGCCAGCAGCCAAGGAGACTCGAACACTGAAGCTTTCTTT
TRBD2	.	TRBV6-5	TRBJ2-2	CASSSQSSGRTGELFF	TGTGCCAGCAGTTCTCAATCTAGCGGGAGGACCGGGGAGCTGTTTTTT
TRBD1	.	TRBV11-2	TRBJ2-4	CASSQTGANIQYF	TGTGCCAGCAGCCAGACAGGGGCAAACATTCAGTACTTC
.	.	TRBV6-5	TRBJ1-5	CASSYSSGSNQPQHF	TGTGCCAGCAGTTACTCCTCAGGGAGCAATCAGCCCCAGCATTTT
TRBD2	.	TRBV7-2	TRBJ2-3	CASRPPPGLSTDTQYF	TGTGCCAGCAGACCCCCCCCGGGACTAAGCACAGATACGCAGTATTTT
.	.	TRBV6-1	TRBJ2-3	CASGITDTQYF	TGTGCCAGCGGCATTACAGATACGCAGTATTTT
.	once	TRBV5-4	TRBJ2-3	CASSSRTADTQYF	TGTGCCAGCAGTTCCCGGACAGCAGATACGCAGTATTTT
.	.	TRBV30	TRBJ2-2	CAWSVFTLGELFF	TGTGCCTGGAGTGTATTTACTCTGGGGGAGCTGTTTTTT
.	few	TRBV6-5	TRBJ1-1	CASNSLTTGNTEAFF	TGTGCCAGCAATTCCCTCACGACAGGGAACACTGAAGCTTTCTTT
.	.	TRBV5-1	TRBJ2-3	CASSLEGGRTDTQYF	TGCGCCAGCAGCTTGGAAGGAGGGCGCACAGATACGCAGTATTTT
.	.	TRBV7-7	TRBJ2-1	CASSFDDGYEQFF	TGTGCCAGCAGCTTCGACGATGGGTATGAGCAGTTCTTC
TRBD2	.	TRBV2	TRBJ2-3	CASSMGLAGAVTQYF	TGTGCCAGCAGCATGGGACTAGCGGGAGCGGTTACGCAGTATTTT